This T cell receptor (beta chain) was identified during a study of T cells after posttransplantation cyclophosphamide. Measured with immunoSEQ multiplex PCR; TCRdb has only the in-frame clones, and not every one. The sample records approximately 40,000 clones, 78% being singletons. This CDR3 has 12 amino acids. Deletions cut 0 bases from V and 5 bases from J, with 4 bases between. Germline CDR1 is SEHNR and CDR2 is FQNEAQ (reference sequence). Busulfan-fludarabine conditioning, marrow transplant, and cyclophosphamide on days +3 and +4 were administered. The sequencing here drew on CD4+ T cells sorted from blood, taken 1903 days after a stem cell transplant with posttransplant cyclophosphamide. This chain connects TRBV7-9 to TRBJ2-5; the D is unclear. The origin of this receptor is a female patient aged 35-55 years who received an allogeneic stem cell transplant from a related donor, was CMV-positive, and had no GVHD. Some of the T cells may derive from the graft donor. The CDR3 sequence: CASSLARETQYF. The CDR3 DNA sequence: TGTGCCAGCAGCTTAGCGAGGGAGACCCAGTACTTC.